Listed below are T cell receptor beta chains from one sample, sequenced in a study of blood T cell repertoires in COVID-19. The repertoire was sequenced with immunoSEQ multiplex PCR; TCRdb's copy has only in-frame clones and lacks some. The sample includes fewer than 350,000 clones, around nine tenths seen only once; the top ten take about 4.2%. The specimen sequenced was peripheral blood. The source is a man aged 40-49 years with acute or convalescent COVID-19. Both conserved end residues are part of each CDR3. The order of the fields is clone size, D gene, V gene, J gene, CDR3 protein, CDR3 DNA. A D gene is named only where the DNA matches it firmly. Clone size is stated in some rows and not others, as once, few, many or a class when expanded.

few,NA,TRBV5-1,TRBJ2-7,CASSWAGLSYEQYF,TGCGCCAGCAGCTGGGCAGGCCTATCCTACGAGCAGTACTTC
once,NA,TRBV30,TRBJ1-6,CAWSAPWPANSPLHF,TGTGCCTGGAGTGCACCTTGGCCCGCTAATTCACCCCTCCACTTT
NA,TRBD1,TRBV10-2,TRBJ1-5,CASSDTGDSNQPQHF,TGCGCCAGCAGTGATACAGGGGATAGCAATCAGCCCCAGCATTTT
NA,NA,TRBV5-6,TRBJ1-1,CASSSGAGASDTEAFF,TGTGCCAGCAGCTCCGGGGCAGGGGCATCCGACACTGAAGCTTTCTTT
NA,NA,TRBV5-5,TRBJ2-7,CASSFEHSYEQYF,TGTGCCAGCAGCTTTGAACATTCTTACGAGCAGTACTTC
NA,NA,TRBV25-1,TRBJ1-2,CASSGQAPTYGYTF,TGTGCCAGCAGTGGACAGGCTCCCACCTATGGCTACACCTTC
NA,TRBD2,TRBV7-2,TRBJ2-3,CASSLVAGGTDTQYF,TGTGCCAGCAGCTTAGTAGCGGGGGGGACAGATACGCAGTATTTT
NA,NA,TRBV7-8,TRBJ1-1,CASSFPSFGTEAFF,TGTGCCAGCAGTTTTCCCTCATTCGGCACTGAAGCTTTCTTT
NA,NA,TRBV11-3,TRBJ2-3,CASSSREDTQYF,TGTGCCAGCAGCTCCCGAGAAGATACGCAGTATTTT
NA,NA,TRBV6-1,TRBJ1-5,CASSDGGLGNQPQHF,TGTGCCAGCAGTGATGGGGGCTTGGGCAATCAGCCCCAGCATTTT
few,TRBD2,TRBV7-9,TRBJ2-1,CASSSGLAGSWGNEQFF,TGTGCCAGCAGCTCTGGACTAGCGGGGAGCTGGGGTAATGAGCAGTTCTTC
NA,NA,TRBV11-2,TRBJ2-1,CASSSLAEQFF,TGTGCCAGCAGCTCCCTAGCTGAGCAGTTCTTC
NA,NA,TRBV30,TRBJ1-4,CAWSVRGVEKLFF,TGTGCCTGGAGTGTACGCGGGGTCGAAAAACTGTTTTTT